This T cell receptor (beta chain) was documented in a study of T cell changes during pregnancy in multiple sclerosis. The CDR3 runs to 14 residues. The germline CDR1 and CDR2 sequences are MGHRA and YSYEKL. Deletions cut 5 bases from V and 14 bases from J, with 24 bases between. Profiled with immunoSEQ multiplex PCR; TCRdb holds only in-frame clones, not every one. The sample gives 56,000 or so clones, around nine tenths of which show up once; around 2.1% is in the top ten. This receptor was identified in a female donor in good health, enrolled as a control in a pregnancy study. This chain uses TRBV4-1 with TRBJ1-1, with TRBD1 as a possible D gene (6 bases). The sequencing here drew on peripheral blood, taken in the first trimester of pregnancy. The CDR3 sequence: CASSGSVGGGRGFF. The CDR3 DNA reads TGCGCCAGCAGCGGGTCCGTCGGGGGGGGGAGGGGGTTCTTT.